One sample yielded the 12 T cell receptor beta chains listed below, sequenced in a study of monozygotic twins with inflammatory bowel disease. TCRdb reprocessed the 5' RACE reads and stores each CDR3 protein as one record, lacking DNA. Reported are around 47,000 distinct CDR3 sequences; the ten largest clones contain approximately 5.8%. Material: blood. Source of these receptors: a human donor with ulcerative colitis or Crohn's disease, or a healthy co-twin of an affected twin (not recorded which).

V and J are TRBV18 and TRBJ2-7; TCRdb's assignment of TRBD1 cannot be checked, as there is no DNA. This CDR3 comprises 16 residues. CDR1 is KGHSH, CDR2 LQKENI, per germline. CDR3 sequence reads: CASSQNRDPTRDEQYF.

V and J are TRBV11-2 and TRBJ2-3; TCRdb proposes TRBD1, but this gene call is untestable without DNA. CDR1 SGHAT and CDR2 FQNNGV come from the germline V gene. This CDR3 is built from 16 residues. CDR3 amino acids: CASSLPPTGEADTQYF.

V and J are TRBV3-1 and TRBJ1-1; the D call of TRBD1 rests on TCRdb alone, since no DNA is present to check it. In germline, CDR1 is LGHDT, CDR2 YNNKEL (reference sequence). The CDR3 loop spans 15 amino acids. This chain's CDR3 is CASSRRDNMNTEAFF.

The chain couples TRBV20-1 to TRBJ2-7; TCRdb proposes TRBD1, but this gene call is untestable without DNA. Germline V gene lookup returns CDR1 DFQATT and CDR2 SNEGSKA (reference sequence). The CDR3 covers 14 residues. The CDR3 here is CSPTSGTGAYEQYF.

This chain links TRBV4-1 with TRBJ2-3; TCRdb picks TRBD1, but there is no DNA to check that call. CDR1 MGHRA and CDR2 YSYEKL come from the germline V gene. This CDR3 is 17 amino acids long. The CDR3 loop is CASSLRFSRGPTDTQYF.

J is TRBJ1-2 and V is TRBV2; TCRdb picks TRBD1, but there is no DNA to check that call. The CDR3 runs to 14 residues. Germline CDR1 reads SNHLY; CDR2 reads FYNNEI. Here the CDR3 reads CAESGTQDIYGYTF.

This rearrangement joins TRBV7-2 to TRBJ2-7; TCRdb returns TRBD1, unconfirmable since there is no DNA. Per germline, CDR1 SGHTA and CDR2 FQGNSA. The CDR3 loop spans 15 amino acids. CDR3 residues: CASSLGGGTGREQYF.

The chain couples TRBV5-1 to TRBJ1-3; TCRdb picks TRBD1, but there is no DNA to check that call. The CDR3 extends over 16 amino acids. CDR1 is SGHRS and CDR2 is YFSETQ in the germline V gene. This CDR3 reads CASSPGQGSVGNTIYF. Based on the CDR3 plus reference TRBV5-1 and TRBJ1-3, the full variable domain is KAGVTQTPRYLIKTRGQQVTLSCSPISGHRSVSWYQQTPGQGLQFLFEYFSETQRNKGNFPGRFSGRQFSNSRSEMNVSTLELGDSALYLCASSPGQGSVGNTIYFGEGSWLTVV.

This chain joins TRBV28 and TRBJ2-3; checking the TCRdb D call of TRBD1 is not possible without DNA. CDR3 size: 17 residues. CDR1 is MDHEN and CDR2 is SYDVKM in the germline V gene. CDR3: CASSRMAGQGSADTQYF.

This clonotype is medium-sized (0.01 to 0.1%) by frequency. This sequence joins TRBV20-1 and TRBJ2-2. This CDR3 is 15 amino acids long. Germline assignment: CDR1 DFQATT and CDR2 SNEGSKA (reference sequence). The CDR3 here is CSARERRANTGELFF.

The chain joins TRBV27 to TRBJ2-7; the TCRdb call, TRBD1, lacks DNA for checking. This CDR3 comprises 13 residues. Germline loops: CDR1 MNHEY, CDR2 SMNVEV (reference sequence). The CDR3 region is CASSPFAGYEQYF.

The J gene is TRBJ2-3, the V gene TRBV21-1; lacking DNA, the TRBD1 call made by TCRdb goes unchecked. TRBV21-1 corresponds to a pseudogene. This CDR3 region has 13 residues. This CDR3 reads CARVDRRTDTQYF.